This TCR beta chain is drawn from a study of OX40 agonist ivuxolimab in advanced cancers. Profiled with immunoSEQ multiplex PCR; TCRdb holds only in-frame clones, not every one. The sample lists under 8,500 clones; over 70% were seen once. The junction had 7 bases not matched to a gene; V was cut back by 7 bases and J by 6 bases. The CDR3 contains 15 residues. Germline assignment: CDR1 LNHDA and CDR2 SQIVND (reference sequence). The chain recombines TRBV19 with TRBJ2-3, with 13 bases aligning to TRBD2. The TCR was taken from an adult with an advanced solid tumor such as melanoma, head and neck, liver or kidney cancer. The sequences come from CD4+ or CD8+ T cells sorted from blood, collected in a trial of the OX40 agonist ivuxolimab. The CDR3 DNA sequence: TGTGCCAGTACCGCAACTAGCGGGGGGGCGGATACGCAGTATTTT. It encodes CASTATSGGADTQYF. The whole variable domain, filled in from reference TRBV19 and TRBJ2-3, reads DGGITQSPKYLFRKEGQNVTLSCEQNLNHDAMYWYRQDPGQGLRLIYYSQIVNDFQKGDIAEGYSVSREKKESFPLTVTSAQKNPTAFYLCASTATSGGADTQYFGPGTRLTVL.